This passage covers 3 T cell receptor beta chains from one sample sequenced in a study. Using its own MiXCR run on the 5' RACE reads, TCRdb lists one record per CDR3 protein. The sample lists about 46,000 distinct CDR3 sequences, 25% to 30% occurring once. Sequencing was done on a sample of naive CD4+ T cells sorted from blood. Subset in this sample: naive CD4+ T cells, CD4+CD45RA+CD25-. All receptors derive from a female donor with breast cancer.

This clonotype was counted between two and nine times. The CDR3, as DNA: TGCGCCAGCAGCTTGGAGGACAGGGAATACGAGCAGTACTTC. It codes for CASSLEDREYEQYF. This chain connects TRBV5-1 to TRBJ2-7; 8 bases are shared with TRBD1. CDR1 is SGHRS, CDR2 YFSETQ, per germline. The CDR3 runs 14 residues. J lost 4 bases, V lost 0 bases, and 3 bases had no gene match.

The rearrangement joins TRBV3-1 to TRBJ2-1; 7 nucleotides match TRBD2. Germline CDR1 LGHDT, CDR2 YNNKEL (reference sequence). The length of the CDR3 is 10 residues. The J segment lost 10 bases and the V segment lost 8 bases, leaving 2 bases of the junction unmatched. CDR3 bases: TGTGCCAGCGGGGGGGGGGAGCAGTTCTTC. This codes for CASGGGEQFF.

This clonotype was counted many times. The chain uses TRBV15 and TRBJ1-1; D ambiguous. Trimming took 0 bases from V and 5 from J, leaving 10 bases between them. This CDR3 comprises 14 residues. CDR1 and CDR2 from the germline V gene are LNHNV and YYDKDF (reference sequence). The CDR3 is CATSRDTAQTEAFF. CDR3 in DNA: TGTGCCACCAGCAGAGACACGGCACAAACTGAAGCTTTCTTT.